The 10 T cell receptor beta chains below come from one sample, sequenced in a study of radiotherapy plus CTLA-4 blockade in lung cancer (dated 2018 in TCRdb). Library creation used the immunoSEQ multiplex PCR assay. TCRdb retrieved this table from immuneACCESS and kept in-frame rearrangements only. Not all clones are present; in checked studies, unresolved V genes account for under half, and no reason is known for the remainder. Here the sample has 110,000 or so clones; around 75% occur a single time. Of the sample, approximately 5.5% is held by the ten largest clones. Sequencing used peripheral blood, obtained from a patient treated with radiotherapy plus ipilimumab. The receptors were sampled from a human donor with non-small cell lung cancer who had a partial response to radiotherapy plus ipilimumab.

This rearrangement joins TRBV6-1 to TRBJ2-5; a weak D match, TRBD1 (6 bases). From germline, CDR1 is MNHNS and CDR2 SASEGT. The CDR3 contains 15 residues. The ends were cut back, 1 base at V and 5 bases at J, with 14 bases in the middle. CDR3 residues: CASSEVQGSIETQYF. CDR3 DNA: TGTGCCAGCAGTGAAGTACAGGGAAGCATTGAGACCCAGTACTTC.

This rearrangement joins TRBV6-5 to TRBJ2-3, with 16 nucleotides matching TRBD2. Germline V gene lookup returns CDR1 MNHEY and CDR2 SVGAGI. J was trimmed by 3 bases and V by 4 bases; bases with no gene match: 1. This CDR3 spans 16 amino acids. CDR3 protein: CASSSGLAGGTDTQYF. CDR3 nucleotide sequence: TGTGCCAGCAGTTCGGGACTAGCGGGAGGGACAGATACGCAGTATTTT.

This chain joins TRBV5-4 and TRBJ1-2; no reliable D call. The length of the CDR3 is 13 residues. The germline CDR1 and CDR2 sequences are SGHNT and YYREEE (reference sequence). The V end was cut by 0 bases, the J end by 8 bases, with 11 bases between. The CDR3 region is CASSLVAEAGYTF. CDR3 coding DNA: TGTGCCAGCAGCTTGGTGGCCGAAGCGGGCTACACCTTC.

The chain carries TRBV7-2 and TRBJ2-6; weak D call: TRBD2 (5 bases). In germline, CDR1 is SGHTA, CDR2 FQGNSA. This CDR3 has 17 residues. Trimming pared 8 bases from V and 1 base from J, leaving 18 bases between. In nucleotides, the CDR3 is TGTGCCAGCCGGGGTTACAGACCGGGTTCTGGGGCCAACGTCCTGACTTTC. The encoded protein is CASRGYRPGSGANVLTF.

The chain uses TRBV4-1 and TRBJ2-5; 11 bases match TRBD2. V trimming: 5 bases; J trimming: 7 bases; junction bases outside the gene matches: 12. Germline V gene sequence: CDR1 MGHRA, CDR2 YSYEKL. The CDR3 contains 16 residues. CDR3: CASSSAPSGGPGTQYF. The CDR3 nucleotides are TGCGCCAGCAGCTCCGCTCCTAGCGGGGGGCCAGGGACCCAGTACTTC.

The chain combines TRBV7-8 with TRBJ2-7; D may be TRBD2 (5 bases). Trimming removed 5 bases from V and 1 base from J, with 15 bases in between. Germline-derived CDR1 and CDR2 are SGHVS and FQNEAQ. CDR3 length equals 15 residues. In DNA form, the CDR3 reads TGTGCCAGCAGCCCGCCGGGGAAGCGGTCCTACGAGCAGTACTTC. It is translated as CASSPPGKRSYEQYF.

The chain has TRBV2 and TRBJ1-2; 8 nucleotides agree with TRBD1. The CDR3 sequence is 14 residues long. Germline V lookup: CDR1 SNHLY, CDR2 FYNNEI. The ends lost 4 bases at V and 4 bases at J; junction bases unmatched: 5. The CDR3 loop is CASSGVGQVYGYTF. For the CDR3, the DNA is TGTGCCAGCAGTGGGGTGGGACAGGTCTATGGCTACACCTTC.

In this sample, this clone turned up once. The J gene is TRBJ2-1, the V gene TRBV4-3; 14 positions agree with TRBD2. The V gene's germline CDR1 is LGHNA and CDR2 YSLEER. Unmatched junction bases numbered 15, after V lost 0 bases and J lost 8 bases. The CDR3 totals 20 residues. Written as DNA, the CDR3 is TGCGCCAGCAGCCAAGAAGACCAAGGACTAGCGGGAGGAATCCGGGATGAGCAGTTCTTC. Its translation is CASSQEDQGLAGGIRDEQFF.

The rearrangement joins TRBV18 to TRBJ1-3; tentative D call: TRBD1 (6 bases). V lost 2 bases and J 0 bases, leaving 17 bases between the germline ends. In germline, CDR1 is KGHSH, CDR2 LQKENI. The CDR3 length is 18 residues. The CDR3 DNA is TGTGCCAGCTCACCATCTGAAACAGGGCCCCTCTCTGGAAACACCATATATTTT. This gives the protein CASSPSETGPLSGNTIYF.

The V and J genes are TRBV19 and TRBJ2-6; a weak D match, TRBD2 (6 bases). The germline V gene encodes CDR1 LNHDA and CDR2 SQIVND (reference sequence). This CDR3 contains 16 residues. V was pared by 5 bases and J by 0 bases, with 11 bases between. The CDR3 loop is CASSSGGTSGANVLTF. As DNA, the CDR3 is TGTGCCAGTAGTTCTGGGGGGACCTCTGGGGCCAACGTCCTGACTTTC.